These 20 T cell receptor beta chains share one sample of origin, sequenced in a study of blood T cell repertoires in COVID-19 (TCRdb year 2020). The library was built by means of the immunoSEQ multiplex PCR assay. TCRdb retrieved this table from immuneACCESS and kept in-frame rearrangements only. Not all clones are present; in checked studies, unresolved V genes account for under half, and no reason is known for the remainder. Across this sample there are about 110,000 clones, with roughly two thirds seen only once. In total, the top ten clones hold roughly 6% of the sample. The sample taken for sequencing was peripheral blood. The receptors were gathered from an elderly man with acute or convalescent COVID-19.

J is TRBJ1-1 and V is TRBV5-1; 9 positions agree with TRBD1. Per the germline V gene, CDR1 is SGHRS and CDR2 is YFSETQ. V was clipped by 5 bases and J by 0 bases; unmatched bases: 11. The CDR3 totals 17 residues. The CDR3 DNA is TGCGCCAGCAGTCCTACAGGGGGCGCGGGGATGAACACTGAAGCTTTCTTT. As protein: CASSPTGGAGMNTEAFF.

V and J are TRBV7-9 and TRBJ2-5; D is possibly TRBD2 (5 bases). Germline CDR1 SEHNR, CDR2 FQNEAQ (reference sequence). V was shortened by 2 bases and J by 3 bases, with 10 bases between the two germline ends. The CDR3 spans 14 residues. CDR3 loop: CASSLTAVEETQYF. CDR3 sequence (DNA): TGTGCCAGCAGCTTAACAGCGGTAGAAGAGACCCAGTACTTC.

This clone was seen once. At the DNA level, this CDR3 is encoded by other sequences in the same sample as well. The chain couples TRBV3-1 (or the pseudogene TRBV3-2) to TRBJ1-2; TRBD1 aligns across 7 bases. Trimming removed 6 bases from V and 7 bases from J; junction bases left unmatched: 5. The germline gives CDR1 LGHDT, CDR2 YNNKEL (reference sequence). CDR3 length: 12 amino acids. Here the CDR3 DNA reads TGTGCCAGCAGTACCCGACAGGGTGGCTACACCTTC. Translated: CASSTRQGGYTF.

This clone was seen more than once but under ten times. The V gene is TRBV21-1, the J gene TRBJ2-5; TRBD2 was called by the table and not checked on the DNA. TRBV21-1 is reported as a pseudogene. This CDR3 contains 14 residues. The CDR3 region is CASLPGDKGETQYF. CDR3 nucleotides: TGTGCCAGCTTACCGGGAGACAAGGGGGAGACCCAGTACTTC.

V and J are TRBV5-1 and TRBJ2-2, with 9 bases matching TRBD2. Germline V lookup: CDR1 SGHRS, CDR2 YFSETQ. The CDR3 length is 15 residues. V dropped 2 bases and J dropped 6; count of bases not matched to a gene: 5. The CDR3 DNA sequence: TGCGCCAGCAGCTTTCTAGCGGGACTCGCCGGGGAGCTGTTTTTT. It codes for CASSFLAGLAGELFF.

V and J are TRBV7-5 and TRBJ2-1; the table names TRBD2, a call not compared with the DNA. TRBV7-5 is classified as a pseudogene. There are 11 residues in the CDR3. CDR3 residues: CARSFFNEQFF. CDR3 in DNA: TGTGCCAGAAGCTTCTTCAATGAGCAGTTCTTC.

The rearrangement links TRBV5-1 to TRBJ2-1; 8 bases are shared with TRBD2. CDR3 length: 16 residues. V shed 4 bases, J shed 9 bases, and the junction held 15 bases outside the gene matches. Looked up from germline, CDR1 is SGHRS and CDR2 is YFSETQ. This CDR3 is CASSRTTSGGGVEQFF. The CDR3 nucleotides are TGCGCCAGCAGCAGAACTACTAGCGGTGGAGGCGTTGAGCAGTTCTTC.

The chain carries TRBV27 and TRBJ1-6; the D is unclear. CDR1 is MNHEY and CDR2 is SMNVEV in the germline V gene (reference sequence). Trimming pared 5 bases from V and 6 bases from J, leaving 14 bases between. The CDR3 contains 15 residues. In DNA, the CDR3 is TGTGCCAGCAGTCCCGGTAGTGTCATTAATTCACCCCTCCACTTT. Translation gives CASSPGSVINSPLHF.

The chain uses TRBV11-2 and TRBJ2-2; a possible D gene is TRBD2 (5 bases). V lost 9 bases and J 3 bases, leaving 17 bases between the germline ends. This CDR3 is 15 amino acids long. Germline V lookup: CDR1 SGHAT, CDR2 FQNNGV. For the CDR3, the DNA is TGTGCCAGTGATAAACCCGGGGTCCACACCGGGGAGCTGTTTTTT. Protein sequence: CASDKPGVHTGELFF.

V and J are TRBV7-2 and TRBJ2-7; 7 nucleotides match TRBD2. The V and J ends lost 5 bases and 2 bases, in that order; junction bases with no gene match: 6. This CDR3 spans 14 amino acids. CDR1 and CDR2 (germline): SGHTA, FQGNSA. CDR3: CASSTGRPPYEQYF. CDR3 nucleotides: TGTGCCAGCAGCACCGGGAGGCCCCCCTACGAGCAGTACTTC.

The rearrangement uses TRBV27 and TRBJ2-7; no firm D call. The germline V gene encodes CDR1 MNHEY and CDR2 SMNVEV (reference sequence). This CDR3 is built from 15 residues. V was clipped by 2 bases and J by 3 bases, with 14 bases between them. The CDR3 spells CASSLEFGGIYEQYF. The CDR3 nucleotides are TGTGCCAGCAGTTTAGAGTTCGGCGGCATCTACGAGCAGTACTTC.

The CDR3 nucleotides are TGTGCCAGCAGTCCTCTAGCGTACACATCTACCCAAGAGACCCAGTACTTC. Protein sequence: CASSPLAYTSTQETQYF. V gene TRBV6-6 combines with J gene TRBJ2-5; TRBD2 might be the D (6 bases). The CDR3 extends over 17 amino acids. The ends were cut back, 5 bases at V and 1 base at J, with 20 bases in the middle. Per germline, CDR1 MNHNY and CDR2 SVGAGI (reference sequence).

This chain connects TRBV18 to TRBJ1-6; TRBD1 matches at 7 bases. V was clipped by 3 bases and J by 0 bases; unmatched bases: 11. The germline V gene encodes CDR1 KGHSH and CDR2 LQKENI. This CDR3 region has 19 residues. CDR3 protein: CASSPIRQGGSSYNSPLHF. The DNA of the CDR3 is TGTGCCAGCTCACCGATCCGACAGGGTGGGAGCTCCTATAATTCACCCCTCCACTTT.

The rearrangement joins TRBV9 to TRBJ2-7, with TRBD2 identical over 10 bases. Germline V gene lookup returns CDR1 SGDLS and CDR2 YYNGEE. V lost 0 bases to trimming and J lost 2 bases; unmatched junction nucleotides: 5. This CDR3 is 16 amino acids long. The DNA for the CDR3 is TGTGCCAGCAGCGTAGGTGGGACTAGCGTACCCTACGAGCAGTACTTC. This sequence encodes CASSVGGTSVPYEQYF. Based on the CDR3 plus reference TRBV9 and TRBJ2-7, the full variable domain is DSGVTQTPKHLITATGQRVTLRCSPRSGDLSVYWYQQSLDQGLQFLIQYYNGEERAKGNILERFSAQQFPDLHSELNLSSLELGDSALYFCASSVGGTSVPYEQYFGPGTRLTVT.

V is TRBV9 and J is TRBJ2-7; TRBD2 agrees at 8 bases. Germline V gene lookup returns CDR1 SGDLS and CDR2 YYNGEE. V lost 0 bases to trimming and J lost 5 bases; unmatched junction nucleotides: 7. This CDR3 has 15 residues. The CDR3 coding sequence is TGTGCCAGCAGCGTAGATCAGCGGGAGTACCACGAGCAGTACTTC. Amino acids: CASSVDQREYHEQYF.

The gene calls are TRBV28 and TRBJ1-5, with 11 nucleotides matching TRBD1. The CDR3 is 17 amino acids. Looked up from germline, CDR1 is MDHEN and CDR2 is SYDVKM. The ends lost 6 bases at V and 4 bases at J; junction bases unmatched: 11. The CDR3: CASSPRGQGVRNQPQHF. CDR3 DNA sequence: TGTGCCAGCAGCCCCCGGGGACAGGGGGTTAGAAATCAGCCCCAGCATTTT.

The CDR3 region is CASIRAGGTYEQYF. The CDR3 nucleotides are TGTGCCAGCATTCGAGCGGGGGGGACCTACGAGCAGTACTTC. The J gene is TRBJ2-7, the V gene TRBV28, with 10 bases identical to TRBD2. Trimming removed 7 bases from V and 2 bases from J; junction bases left unmatched: 5. The germline gives CDR1 MDHEN, CDR2 SYDVKM. This CDR3 comprises 14 residues.

The CDR3, as DNA: TGTGCCAGCAGCGATCGAGAGGTTAAGTCTTCAACTAACTATGGCTACACCTTC. Encoded protein: CASSDREVKSSTNYGYTF. The chain employs TRBV14 and TRBJ1-2; D gene ambiguous. V shed 5 bases and J shed 0 bases, with 22 bases lying between them. This CDR3 is built from 18 residues. Germline-derived CDR1 and CDR2 are SGHDN and FVKESK.

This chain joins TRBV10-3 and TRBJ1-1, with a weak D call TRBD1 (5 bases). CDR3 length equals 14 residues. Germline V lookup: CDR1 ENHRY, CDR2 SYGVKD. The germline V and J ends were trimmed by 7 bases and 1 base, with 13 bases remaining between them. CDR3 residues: CAIKNSGRNTEAFF. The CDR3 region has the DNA TGTGCCATCAAGAATTCAGGGCGGAACACTGAAGCTTTCTTT.

The chain's CDR3 is CASSLRVGDSSYGNTIYF. The CDR3 DNA reads as TGTGCCAGCAGCTTAAGGGTGGGAGACTCCTCCTACGGAAACACCATATATTTT. This rearrangement joins TRBV7-9 to TRBJ1-3; D call uncertain. CDR1 is SEHNR, CDR2 FQNEAQ, per germline (reference sequence). Trimming left V 2 bases short and J 4 bases short, with 21 bases between. This CDR3 contains 18 residues.